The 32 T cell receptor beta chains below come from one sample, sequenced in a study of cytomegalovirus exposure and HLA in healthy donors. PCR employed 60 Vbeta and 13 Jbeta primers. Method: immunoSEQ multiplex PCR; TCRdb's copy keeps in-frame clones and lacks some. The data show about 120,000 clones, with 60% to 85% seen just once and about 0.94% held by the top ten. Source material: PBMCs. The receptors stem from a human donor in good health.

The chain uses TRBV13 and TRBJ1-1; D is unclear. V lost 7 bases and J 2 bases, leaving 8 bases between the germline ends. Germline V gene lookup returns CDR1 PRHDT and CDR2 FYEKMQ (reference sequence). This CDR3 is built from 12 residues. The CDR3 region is CASNVLNTEAFF. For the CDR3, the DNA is TGTGCCAGCAATGTCCTCAACACTGAAGCTTTCTTT.

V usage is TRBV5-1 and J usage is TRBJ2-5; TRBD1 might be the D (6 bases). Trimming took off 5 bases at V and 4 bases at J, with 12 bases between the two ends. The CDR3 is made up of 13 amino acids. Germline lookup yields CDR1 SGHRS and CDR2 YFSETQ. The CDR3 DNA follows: TGCGCCAGCAGTCCACAGGGACGAGAGACCCAGTACTTC. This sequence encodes CASSPQGRETQYF.

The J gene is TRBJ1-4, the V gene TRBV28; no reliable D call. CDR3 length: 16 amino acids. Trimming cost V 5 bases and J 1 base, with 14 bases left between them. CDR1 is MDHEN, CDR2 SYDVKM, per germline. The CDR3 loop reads CASSLPPEGTNEKLFF. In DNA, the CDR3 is TGTGCCAGCAGTCTACCCCCGGAGGGAACTAATGAAAAACTGTTTTTT.

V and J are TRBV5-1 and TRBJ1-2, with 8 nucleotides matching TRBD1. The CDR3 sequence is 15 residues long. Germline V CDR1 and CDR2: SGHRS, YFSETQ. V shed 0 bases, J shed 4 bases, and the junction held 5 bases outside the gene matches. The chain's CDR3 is CASSLDTGGIYGYTF. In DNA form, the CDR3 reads TGCGCCAGCAGCTTGGATACAGGGGGGATCTATGGCTACACCTTC.

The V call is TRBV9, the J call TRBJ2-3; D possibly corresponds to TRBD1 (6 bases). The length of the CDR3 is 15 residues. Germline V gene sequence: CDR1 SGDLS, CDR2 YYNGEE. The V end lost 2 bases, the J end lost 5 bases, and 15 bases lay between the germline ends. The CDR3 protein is CASSVLGARGDTQYF. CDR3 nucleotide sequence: TGTGCCAGCAGCGTTTTGGGGGCCCGGGGAGATACGCAGTATTTT.

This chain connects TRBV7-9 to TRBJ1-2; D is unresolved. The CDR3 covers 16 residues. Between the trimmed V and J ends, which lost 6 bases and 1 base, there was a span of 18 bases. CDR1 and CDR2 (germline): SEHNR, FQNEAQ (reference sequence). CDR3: CASSPFGGGLNYGYTF. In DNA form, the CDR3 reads TGTGCCAGCAGTCCATTCGGCGGAGGTCTTAACTATGGCTACACCTTC.

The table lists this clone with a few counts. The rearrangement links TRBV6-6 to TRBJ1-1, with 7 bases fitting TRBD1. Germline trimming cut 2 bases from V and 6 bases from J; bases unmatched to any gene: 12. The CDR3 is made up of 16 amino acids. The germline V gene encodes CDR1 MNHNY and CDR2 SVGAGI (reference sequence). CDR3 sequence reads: CASSYEGWRQGAEAFF. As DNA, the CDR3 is TGTGCCAGCAGTTACGAGGGTTGGCGGCAGGGGGCTGAAGCTTTCTTT.

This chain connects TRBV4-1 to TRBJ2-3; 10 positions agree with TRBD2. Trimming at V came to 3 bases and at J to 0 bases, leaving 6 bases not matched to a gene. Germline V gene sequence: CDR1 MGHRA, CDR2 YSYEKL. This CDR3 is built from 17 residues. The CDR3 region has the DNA TGCGCCAGCAGCCATCCCTCTAGCGGGGGAAGCACAGATACGCAGTATTTT. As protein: CASSHPSSGGSTDTQYF.

The CDR3 is CASSEAGTGNSPLHF. The CDR3 nucleotides read TGTGCCAGCAGTGAAGCAGGGACAGGGAATTCACCCCTCCACTTT. The chain combines TRBV6-1 with TRBJ1-6, with TRBD1 identical over 9 bases. This CDR3 has 15 amino acids. J was trimmed by 7 bases and V by 0 bases; bases with no gene match: 1. Germline V CDR1 and CDR2: MNHNS, SASEGT.

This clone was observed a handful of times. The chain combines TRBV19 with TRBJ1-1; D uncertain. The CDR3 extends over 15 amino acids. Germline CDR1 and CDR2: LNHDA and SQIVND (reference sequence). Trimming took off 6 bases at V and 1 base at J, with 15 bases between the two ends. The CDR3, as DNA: TGTGCCAGTAGAGGTCAAACAGAGACGAACACTGAAGCTTTCTTT. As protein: CASRGQTETNTEAFF.

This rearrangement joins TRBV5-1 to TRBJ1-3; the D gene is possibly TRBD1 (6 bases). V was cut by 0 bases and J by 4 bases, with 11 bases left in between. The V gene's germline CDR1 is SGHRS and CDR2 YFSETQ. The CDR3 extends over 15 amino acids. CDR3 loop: CASSLGRDTGNTIYF. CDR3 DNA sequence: TGCGCCAGCAGCTTGGGCCGGGACACCGGAAACACCATATATTTT.

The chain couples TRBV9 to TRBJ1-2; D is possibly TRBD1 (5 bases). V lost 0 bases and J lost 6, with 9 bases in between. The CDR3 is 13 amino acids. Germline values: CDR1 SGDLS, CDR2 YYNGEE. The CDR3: CASSVAGGDGYTF. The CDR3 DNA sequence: TGTGCCAGCAGCGTAGCTGGGGGGGATGGCTACACCTTC. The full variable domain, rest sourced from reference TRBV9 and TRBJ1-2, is DSGVTQTPKHLITATGQRVTLRCSPRSGDLSVYWYQQSLDQGLQFLIQYYNGEERAKGNILERFSAQQFPDLHSELNLSSLELGDSALYFCASSVAGGDGYTFGSGTRLTVV.

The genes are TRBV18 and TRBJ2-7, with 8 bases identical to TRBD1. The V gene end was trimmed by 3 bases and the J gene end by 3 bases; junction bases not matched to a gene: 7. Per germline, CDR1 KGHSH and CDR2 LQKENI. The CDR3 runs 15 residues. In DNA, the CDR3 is TGTGCCAGCTCACCGACAGGGGACCTATTCTACGAGCAGTACTTC. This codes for CASSPTGDLFYEQYF.

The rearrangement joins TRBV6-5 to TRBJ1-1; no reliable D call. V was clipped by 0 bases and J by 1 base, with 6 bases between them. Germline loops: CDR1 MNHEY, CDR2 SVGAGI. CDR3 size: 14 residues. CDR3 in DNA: TGTGCCAGCAGTTACTCGTTATGGAACACTGAAGCTTTCTTT. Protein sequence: CASSYSLWNTEAFF.

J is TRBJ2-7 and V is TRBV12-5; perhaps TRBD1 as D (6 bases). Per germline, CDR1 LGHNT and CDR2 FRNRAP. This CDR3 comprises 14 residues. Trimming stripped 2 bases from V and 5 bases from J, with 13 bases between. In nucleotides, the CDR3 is TGTGCTAGTGGTTTGAACAGGGTCACGGACGAGCAGTACTTC. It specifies CASGLNRVTDEQYF.

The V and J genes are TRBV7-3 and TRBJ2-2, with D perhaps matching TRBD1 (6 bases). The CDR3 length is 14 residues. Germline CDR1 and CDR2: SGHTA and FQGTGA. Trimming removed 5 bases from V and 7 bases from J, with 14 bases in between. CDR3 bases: TGTGCCAGCAGCGCTACAGGGAGTGGCGGGGAGCTGTTTTTT. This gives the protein CASSATGSGGELFF.

The CDR3 loop reads CASSLMADKETQYF. The CDR3, as DNA: TGTGCCAGCAGTTTGATGGCGGACAAAGAGACCCAGTACTTC. This chain uses TRBV27 with TRBJ2-5; TRBD1 might be the D (5 bases). Looked up from germline, CDR1 is MNHEY and CDR2 is SMNVEV (reference sequence). The CDR3 contains 14 residues. V was trimmed by 3 bases and J by 3 bases, leaving 11 bases between them.

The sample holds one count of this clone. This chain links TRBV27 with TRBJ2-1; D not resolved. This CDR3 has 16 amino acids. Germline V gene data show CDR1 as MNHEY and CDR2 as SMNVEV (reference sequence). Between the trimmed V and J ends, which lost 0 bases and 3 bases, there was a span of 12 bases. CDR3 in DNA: TGTGCCAGCAGTTTATCGGCAGTCTCATACTACAATGAGCAGTTCTTC. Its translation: CASSLSAVSYYNEQFF.

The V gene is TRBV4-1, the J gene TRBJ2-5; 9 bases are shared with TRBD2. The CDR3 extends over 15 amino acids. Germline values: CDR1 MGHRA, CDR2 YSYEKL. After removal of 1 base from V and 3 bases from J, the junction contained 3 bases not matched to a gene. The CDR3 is CASSQVPSGKETQYF. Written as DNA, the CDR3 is TGCGCCAGCAGCCAAGTGCCTAGCGGGAAAGAGACCCAGTACTTC.

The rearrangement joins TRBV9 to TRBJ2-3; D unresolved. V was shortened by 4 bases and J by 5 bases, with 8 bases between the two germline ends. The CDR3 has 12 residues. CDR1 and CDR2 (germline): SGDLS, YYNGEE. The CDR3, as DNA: TGTGCCAGCAGCACCCAGCGAGATACGCAGTATTTT. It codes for CASSTQRDTQYF.

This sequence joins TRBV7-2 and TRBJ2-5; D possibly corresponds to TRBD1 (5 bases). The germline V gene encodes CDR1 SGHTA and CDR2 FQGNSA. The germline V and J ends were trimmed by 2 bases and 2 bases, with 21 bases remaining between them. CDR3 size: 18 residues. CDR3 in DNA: TGTGCCAGCAGCTTAAAAGGGGCACTCAACGGTTTACAAGAGACCCAGTACTTC. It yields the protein CASSLKGALNGLQETQYF.

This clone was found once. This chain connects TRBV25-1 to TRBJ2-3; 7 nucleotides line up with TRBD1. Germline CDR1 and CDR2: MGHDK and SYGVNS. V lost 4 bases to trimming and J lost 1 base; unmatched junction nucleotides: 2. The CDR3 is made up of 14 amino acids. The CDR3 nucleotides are TGTGCCAGCAGTGCCACAGGGGGCACAGATACGCAGTATTTT. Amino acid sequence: CASSATGGTDTQYF.

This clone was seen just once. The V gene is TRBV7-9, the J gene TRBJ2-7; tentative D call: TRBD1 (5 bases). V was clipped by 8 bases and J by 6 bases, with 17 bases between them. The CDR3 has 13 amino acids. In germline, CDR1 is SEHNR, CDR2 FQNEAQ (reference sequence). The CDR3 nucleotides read TGTGCCAGCTCTGACAGATTCTTTTCCGAGCAGTACTTC. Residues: CASSDRFFSEQYF.

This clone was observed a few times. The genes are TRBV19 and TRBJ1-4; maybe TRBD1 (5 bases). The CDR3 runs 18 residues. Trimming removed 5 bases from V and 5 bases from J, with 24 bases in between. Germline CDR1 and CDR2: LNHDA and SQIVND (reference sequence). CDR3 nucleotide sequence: TGTGCCAGTAGTTTCCGCTCCGAACCGGGACTGGAGAATGAAAAACTGTTTTTT. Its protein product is CASSFRSEPGLENEKLFF.

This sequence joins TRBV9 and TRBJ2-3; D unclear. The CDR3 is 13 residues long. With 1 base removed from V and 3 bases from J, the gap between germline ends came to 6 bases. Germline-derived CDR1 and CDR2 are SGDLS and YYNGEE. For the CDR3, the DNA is TGTGCCAGCAGCGTAATCGCGACAGATACGCAGTATTTT. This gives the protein CASSVIATDTQYF.

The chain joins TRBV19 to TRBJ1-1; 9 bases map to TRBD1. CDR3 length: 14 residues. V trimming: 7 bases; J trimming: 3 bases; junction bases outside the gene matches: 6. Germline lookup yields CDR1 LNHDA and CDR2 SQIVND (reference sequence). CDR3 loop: CASIDGTGYTEAFF. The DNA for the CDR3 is TGTGCCAGTATCGATGGGACAGGGTACACTGAAGCTTTCTTT.

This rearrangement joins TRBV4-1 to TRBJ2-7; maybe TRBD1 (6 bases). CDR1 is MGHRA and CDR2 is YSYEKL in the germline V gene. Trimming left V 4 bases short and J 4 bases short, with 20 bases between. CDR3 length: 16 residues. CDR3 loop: CASSLLFTGPNYEQYF. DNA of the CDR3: TGCGCCAGCAGCCTCTTATTCACAGGGCCCAATTACGAGCAGTACTTC.

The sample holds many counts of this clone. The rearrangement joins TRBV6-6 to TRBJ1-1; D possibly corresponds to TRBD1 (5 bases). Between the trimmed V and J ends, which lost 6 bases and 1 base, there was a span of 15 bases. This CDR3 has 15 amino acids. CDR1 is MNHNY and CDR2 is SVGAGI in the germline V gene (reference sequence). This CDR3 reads CASSKNRTPNTEAFF. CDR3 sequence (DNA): TGTGCCAGCAGCAAAAATCGGACACCGAACACTGAAGCTTTCTTT.

The CDR3: CASSLVGQQSYEQFF. The CDR3 DNA reads as TGCGCCAGCAGCTTGGTGGGACAGCAGTCTTATGAGCAGTTCTTC. The V call is TRBV5-1, the J call TRBJ2-1; 7 bases are shared with TRBD1. This CDR3 comprises 15 residues. Trimming removed 0 bases from V and 8 bases from J; junction bases left unmatched: 8. The V gene's germline CDR1 is SGHRS and CDR2 YFSETQ.

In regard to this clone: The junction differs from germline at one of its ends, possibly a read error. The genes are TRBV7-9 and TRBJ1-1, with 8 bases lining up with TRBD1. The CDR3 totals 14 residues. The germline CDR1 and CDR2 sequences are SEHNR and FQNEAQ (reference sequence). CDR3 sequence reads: CSSSYGQGRSEAFF. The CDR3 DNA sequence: TGTTCCAGCAGCTATGGACAGGGCCGGTCTGAAGCTTTCTTT.

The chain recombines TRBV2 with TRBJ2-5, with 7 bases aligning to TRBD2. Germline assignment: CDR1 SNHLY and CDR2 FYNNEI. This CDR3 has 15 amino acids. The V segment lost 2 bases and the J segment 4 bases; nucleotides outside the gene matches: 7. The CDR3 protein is CASSEWTSGGETQYF. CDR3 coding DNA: TGTGCCAGCAGTGAATGGACTAGTGGGGGAGAGACCCAGTACTTC.

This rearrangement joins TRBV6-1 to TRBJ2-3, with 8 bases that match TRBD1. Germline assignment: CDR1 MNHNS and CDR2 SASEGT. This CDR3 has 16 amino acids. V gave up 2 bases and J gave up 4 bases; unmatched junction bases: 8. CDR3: CASSELGTGYADTQYF. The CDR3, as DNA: TGTGCCAGCAGTGAACTTGGGACAGGTTATGCAGATACGCAGTATTTT.